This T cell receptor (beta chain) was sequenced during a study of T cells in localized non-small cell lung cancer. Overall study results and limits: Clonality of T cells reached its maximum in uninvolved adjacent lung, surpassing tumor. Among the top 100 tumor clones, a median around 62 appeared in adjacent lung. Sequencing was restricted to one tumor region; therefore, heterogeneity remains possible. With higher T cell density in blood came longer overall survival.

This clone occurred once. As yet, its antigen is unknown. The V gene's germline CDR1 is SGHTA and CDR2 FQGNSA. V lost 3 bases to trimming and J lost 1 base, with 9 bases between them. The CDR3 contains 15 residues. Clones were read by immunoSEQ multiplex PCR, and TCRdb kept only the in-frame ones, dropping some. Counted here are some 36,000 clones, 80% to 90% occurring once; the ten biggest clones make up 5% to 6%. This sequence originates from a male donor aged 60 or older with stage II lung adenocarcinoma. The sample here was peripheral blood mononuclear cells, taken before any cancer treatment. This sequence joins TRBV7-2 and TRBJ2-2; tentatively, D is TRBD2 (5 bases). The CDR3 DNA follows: TGTGCCAGCAGCTTCATAGCGCAGAACACCGGGGAGCTGTTTTTT. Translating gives CASSFIAQNTGELFF.